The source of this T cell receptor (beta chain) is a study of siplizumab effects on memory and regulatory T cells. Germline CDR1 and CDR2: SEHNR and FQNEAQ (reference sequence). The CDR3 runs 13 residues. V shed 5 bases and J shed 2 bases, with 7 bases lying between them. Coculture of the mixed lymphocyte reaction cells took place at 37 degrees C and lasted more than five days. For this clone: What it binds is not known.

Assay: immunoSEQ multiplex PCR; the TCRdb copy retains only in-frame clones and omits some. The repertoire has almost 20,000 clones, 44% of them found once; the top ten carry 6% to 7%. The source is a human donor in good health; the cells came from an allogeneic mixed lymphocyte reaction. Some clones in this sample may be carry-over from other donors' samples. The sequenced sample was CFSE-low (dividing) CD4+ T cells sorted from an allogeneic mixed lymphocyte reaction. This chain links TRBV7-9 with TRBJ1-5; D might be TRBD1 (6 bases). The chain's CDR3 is CASSRTGNQPQHF. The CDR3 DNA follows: TGTGCCAGCAGCCGGACAGGCAATCAGCCCCAGCATTTT.